The 20 T cell receptor beta chains presented below share a single source sample, sequenced in a study of beta chain features in type 1 diabetes. Whole-study results and caveats: Shorter TCRB CDR3s, moderately but significantly so, were found in Type 1 diabetes patients in all four CD4+ subsets.

Isolated RNA was reverse transcribed in full, so expressed TCRB transcripts were sequenced. Clones were sequenced by immunoSEQ multiplex PCR, and TCRdb holds only the in-frame ones, with some missing. The table lists around 110,000 clones, about a sixth of them singletons, with approximately 2.2% in the top ten. No antigens are known for them. The sample taken for sequencing was central memory CD4+ T cells from blood. These receptor sequences come from a man aged 25 to 40 with type 1 diabetes.

This clone turned up a few times. The V gene is TRBV13, the J gene TRBJ2-1, with no clear D. V was clipped by 5 bases and J by 0 bases, with 11 bases between them. This CDR3 has 15 amino acids. Per the germline V gene, CDR1 is PRHDT and CDR2 is FYEKMQ (reference sequence). The CDR3 nucleotides are TGTGCCAGCAGCAGCACAGAGATCTCCTACAATGAGCAGTTCTTC. It yields the protein CASSSTEISYNEQFF.

Remarks on this clone: Other DNA sequences within the sample encode an identical CDR3. The gene calls are TRBV7-9 and TRBJ1-1, with D unresolved. Trimming took 1 base from V and 0 from J, leaving 3 bases between them. This CDR3 spans 13 amino acids. Looked up from germline, CDR1 is SEHNR and CDR2 is FQNEAQ (reference sequence). The CDR3 spells CASSLVMNTEAFF. CDR3 nucleotide sequence: TGTGCCAGCAGCTTAGTGATGAACACTGAAGCTTTCTTT.

This clone showed up just a few times. The chain is built from TRBV13 and TRBJ1-5, with D unclear. The V end lost 0 bases, the J end lost 4 bases, and 1 base lay between the germline ends. The germline CDR1 and CDR2 sequences are PRHDT and FYEKMQ (reference sequence). The CDR3 totals 12 residues. The CDR3 DNA is TGTGCCAGCAGCTTAGGGAATCAGCCCCAGCATTTT. This gives the protein CASSLGNQPQHF.

This clone appeared a few times. The chain is built from TRBV7-2 and TRBJ2-1; 7 bases are a match to TRBD1. This CDR3 has 16 residues. J gave up 4 bases and V 1 base, and 7 bases lay outside the gene matches. Germline assignment: CDR1 SGHTA and CDR2 FQGNSA. The CDR3 protein is CASSLDLTTGYNEQFF. In nucleotides, the CDR3 is TGTGCCAGCAGCTTAGACCTTACGACAGGGTACAATGAGCAGTTCTTC.

The rearrangement links TRBV20-1 to TRBJ1-3; D is uncertain. The CDR3 runs to 11 residues. Germline CDR1 and CDR2: DFQATT and SNEGSKA (reference sequence). V was shortened by 2 bases and J by 5 bases, with 4 bases between the two germline ends. The CDR3 sequence: CSARHRNTIYF. CDR3 DNA: TGCAGTGCTAGACATCGAAACACCATATATTTT.

This clone was recorded a few times. The J gene is TRBJ1-5, the V gene TRBV30; 9 positions agree with TRBD1. The J segment lost 4 bases and the V segment lost 7 bases, leaving 11 bases of the junction unmatched. The germline CDR1 and CDR2 sequences are GTSNPN and SVGIG (reference sequence). The CDR3 length is 15 residues. CDR3 residues: CAYSGQGMLNQPQHF. CDR3 coding DNA: TGTGCCTACTCCGGACAGGGGATGTTAAATCAGCCCCAGCATTTT.

The V call is TRBV18, the J call TRBJ2-3, with D perhaps TRBD2 (6 bases). The CDR3 runs 15 residues. From germline, CDR1 is KGHSH and CDR2 LQKENI. V was clipped by 1 base and J by 0 bases, with 8 bases between them. CDR3 in DNA: TGTGCCAGCTCACCACTAGCGGATAGCACAGATACGCAGTATTTT. Translated, it gives CASSPLADSTDTQYF.

This clone was detected a few times. The chain recombines TRBV29-1 with TRBJ1-5; TRBD1 might be the D (6 bases). Per germline, CDR1 SQVTM and CDR2 ANQGSEA. The CDR3 runs to 12 residues. V was shortened by 5 bases and J by 5 bases, with 10 bases between the two germline ends. The chain's CDR3 is CSVRDTYQPQHF. Here the CDR3 DNA reads TGCAGCGTTCGGGACACATATCAGCCCCAGCATTTT.

This clone was seen a single time. The chain recombines TRBV9 with TRBJ1-1; TRBD1 aligns across 7 bases. The CDR3 has 14 residues. The ends lost 3 bases at V and 5 bases at J; junction bases unmatched: 7. Germline V gives CDR1 SGDLS, CDR2 YYNGEE. The CDR3 DNA reads TGTGCCAGCAGCGCGGGACAGTTCGGTACTGAAGCTTTCTTT. Protein sequence: CASSAGQFGTEAFF. The variable domain in full, completed from reference TRBV9 and TRBJ1-1, reads DSGVTQTPKHLITATGQRVTLRCSPRSGDLSVYWYQQSLDQGLQFLIQYYNGEERAKGNILERFSAQQFPDLHSELNLSSLELGDSALYFCASSAGQFGTEAFFGQGTRLTVV.

The chain recombines TRBV5-4 with TRBJ1-6; the match to TRBD1 covers 8 bases. Germline V gene data show CDR1 as SGHNT and CDR2 as YYREEE (reference sequence). The CDR3 length is 15 residues. With 4 bases clipped from V and 10 bases from J, the junction kept 10 bases outside the gene matches. CDR3 coding DNA: TGTGCCAGCAGCCAAGGACAGGGAAGGGACTCACCCCTCCACTTT. Translating it yields CASSQGQGRDSPLHF. Full variable domain (outside the CDR3, taken from reference TRBV5-4 and TRBJ1-6): ETGVTQSPTHLIKTRGQQVTLRCSSQSGHNTVSWYQQALGQGPQFIFQYYREEENGRGNFPPRFSGLQFPNYSSELNVNALELDDSALYLCASSQGQGRDSPLHFGNGTRLTVT.

This clone was seen more than once but under ten times. The genes are TRBV2 and TRBJ2-5; D gene ambiguous. The CDR3 has 13 residues. Per germline, CDR1 SNHLY and CDR2 FYNNEI. With 7 bases removed from V and 2 bases from J, the gap between germline ends came to 11 bases. CDR3: CASIWAGQETQYF. CDR3 DNA sequence: TGTGCCAGCATTTGGGCAGGACAAGAGACCCAGTACTTC.

There are a few counts of this clone. The chain couples TRBV29-1 to TRBJ2-3, with D uncertain. Germline V gene lookup returns CDR1 SQVTM and CDR2 ANQGSEA. V lost 4 bases, J lost 0 bases, and 20 bases lay in between. The CDR3 loop spans 17 amino acids. CDR3 region: CSVGMRTASPSTDTQYF. CDR3 in DNA: TGCAGCGTTGGCATGCGGACGGCCAGCCCTAGCACAGATACGCAGTATTTT.

Only a few counts were recorded for this clone. The V call is TRBV5-1, the J call TRBJ1-2, with a tentative D call TRBD1 (6 bases). CDR1 and CDR2 from the germline V gene are SGHRS and YFSETQ. CDR3 size: 13 residues. V lost 7 bases to trimming and J lost 6 bases, with 16 bases between them. CDR3 nucleotide sequence: TGCGCCAGCGATCTGGGACAAGGCGATGGCTACACCTTC. Encoded protein: CASDLGQGDGYTF.

This clone was counted a few times. In nucleotides, the CDR3 is TGTGCCAGCAGCCCCGACAGCTATGGCTACACCTTC. This codes for CASSPDSYGYTF. The J gene is TRBJ1-2, the V gene TRBV7-9; perhaps TRBD1 as D (5 bases). V lost 5 bases and J 4 bases, leaving 8 bases between the germline ends. Germline CDR1 SEHNR, CDR2 FQNEAQ (reference sequence). There are 12 residues in the CDR3.

This clone was observed a handful of times. The gene calls are TRBV7-2 and TRBJ1-1, with a weak D call TRBD1 (5 bases). V was cut by 2 bases and J by 3 bases, with 7 bases left in between. Germline V gives CDR1 SGHTA, CDR2 FQGNSA. CDR3 length equals 13 residues. The CDR3 is CASSLQGDTEAFF. The CDR3 nucleotides read TGTGCCAGCAGCTTACAGGGTGACACTGAAGCTTTCTTT.

In this sample, this clone turned up once. The gene calls are TRBV7-2 and TRBJ2-7, with TRBD2 identical over 13 bases. This CDR3 region has 15 residues. CDR1 is SGHTA and CDR2 is FQGNSA in the germline V gene. The junction had 3 bases not matched to a gene; V was cut back by 5 bases and J by 2 bases. The CDR3 DNA is TGTGCCAGCAGCAGAACTAGCGGGGGGGCCTACGAGCAGTACTTC. The encoded protein is CASSRTSGGAYEQYF.

This sequence joins TRBV7-2 and TRBJ2-3; TRBD1 might be the D (5 bases). Germline V gene lookup returns CDR1 SGHTA and CDR2 FQGNSA. Trimming stripped 5 bases from V and 0 bases from J, with 12 bases between. The CDR3 is made up of 15 amino acids. CDR3 loop: CASSPQGHSTDTQYF. CDR3 DNA: TGTGCCAGCAGCCCCCAGGGCCACAGCACAGATACGCAGTATTTT.

This clone was seen more than once but under ten times. The chain joins TRBV29-1 to TRBJ2-7, with a possible D match to TRBD1 (6 bases). Per germline, CDR1 SQVTM and CDR2 ANQGSEA. This CDR3 is built from 13 residues. Trimming pared 7 bases from V and 4 bases from J, leaving 17 bases between. The CDR3 DNA is TGCAGCGCCACAGGGACAAGAATTTACGAGCAGTACTTC. It translates to CSATGTRIYEQYF.

The V gene is TRBV5-1, the J gene TRBJ2-5; 7 bases map to TRBD2. Germline-derived CDR1 and CDR2 are SGHRS and YFSETQ. Trimming took 1 base from V and 4 from J; bases not matched to a gene: 7. There are 15 residues in the CDR3. CDR3 sequence reads: CASSLTDGGRETQYF. DNA for the CDR3: TGCGCCAGCAGCTTGACTGACGGGGGGAGAGAGACCCAGTACTTC.

In its sample, this clone was seen a few times. This CDR3 is CASSLFRISGNSYNEQFF. CDR3 coding DNA: TGTGCCAGCAGCCTATTCCGGATTAGCGGAAACTCCTACAATGAGCAGTTCTTC. The chain recombines TRBV5-6 with TRBJ2-1; a weak D match, TRBD2 (6 bases). The CDR3 consists of 18 residues. Trimming took off 4 bases at V and 0 bases at J, with 20 bases between the two ends. Germline loops: CDR1 SGHDT, CDR2 YYEEEE.